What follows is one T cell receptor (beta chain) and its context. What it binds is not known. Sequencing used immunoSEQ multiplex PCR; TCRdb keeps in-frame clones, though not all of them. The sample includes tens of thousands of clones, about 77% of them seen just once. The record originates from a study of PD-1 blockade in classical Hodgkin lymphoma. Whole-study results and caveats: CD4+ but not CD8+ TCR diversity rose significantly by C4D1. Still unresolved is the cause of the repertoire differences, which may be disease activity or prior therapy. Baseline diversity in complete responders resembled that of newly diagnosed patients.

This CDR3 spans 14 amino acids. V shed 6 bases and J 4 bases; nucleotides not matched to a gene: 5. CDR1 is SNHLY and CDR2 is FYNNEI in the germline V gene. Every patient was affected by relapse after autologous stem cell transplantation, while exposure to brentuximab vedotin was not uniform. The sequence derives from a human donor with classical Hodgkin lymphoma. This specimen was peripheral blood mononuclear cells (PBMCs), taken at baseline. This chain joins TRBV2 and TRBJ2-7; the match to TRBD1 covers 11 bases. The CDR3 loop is CASRGTGGRYEQYF. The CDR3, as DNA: TGTGCCAGCAGGGGGACAGGGGGAAGGTACGAGCAGTACTTC.